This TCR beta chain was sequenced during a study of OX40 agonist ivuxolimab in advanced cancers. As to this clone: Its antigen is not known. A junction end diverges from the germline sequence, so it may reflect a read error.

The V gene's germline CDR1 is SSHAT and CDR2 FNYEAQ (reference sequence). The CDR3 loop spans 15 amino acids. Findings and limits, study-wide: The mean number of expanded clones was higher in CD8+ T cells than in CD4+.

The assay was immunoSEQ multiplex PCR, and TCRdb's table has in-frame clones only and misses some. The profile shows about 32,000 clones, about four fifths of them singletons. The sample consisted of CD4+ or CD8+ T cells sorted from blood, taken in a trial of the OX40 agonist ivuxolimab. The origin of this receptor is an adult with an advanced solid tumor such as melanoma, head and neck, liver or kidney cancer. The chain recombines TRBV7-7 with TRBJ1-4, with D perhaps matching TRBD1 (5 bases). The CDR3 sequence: CASSLEAGSNEKLFF. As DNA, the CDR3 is TGTGCTAGCAGCTTAGAGGCAGGGTCTAATGAAAAACTGTTTTTT.